This passage covers 24 T cell receptor beta chains from one sample sequenced in a study of PD-1 blockade in mismatch repair-deficient tumors. Sequencing used immunoSEQ multiplex PCR; TCRdb keeps in-frame clones, though not all of them. The sample shows under 150,000 clones, around nine tenths of them seen only once. Sample: peripheral blood, taken roughly 70 weeks after starting pembrolizumab. These receptors were taken from an adult with mismatch repair-deficient cancer.

The chain couples TRBV7-3 to TRBJ2-7; D is unclear. The ends were cut back, 5 bases at V and 2 bases at J, with 4 bases in the middle. CDR3 length: 11 amino acids. CDR1 is SGHTA, CDR2 FQGTGA, per germline. The CDR3 loop is CASSTAYEQYF. CDR3 bases: TGTGCCAGCAGCACAGCCTACGAGCAGTACTTC.

This clone came up once. The chain is built from TRBV4-3 and TRBJ2-1; possible D gene TRBD2, 6 bases. The CDR3 spans 15 residues. V lost 1 base to trimming and J lost 6 bases, with 13 bases between them. Germline V lookup: CDR1 LGHNA, CDR2 YSLEER. CDR3 DNA sequence: TGCGCCAGCAGCCAAGGTACTAGCAAGCTCAATGAGCAGTTCTTC. Translating gives CASSQGTSKLNEQFF.

The CDR3 is CASSLYDHVTGWAGEQYF. As DNA, the CDR3 is TGTGCCAGCAGTTTGTATGATCATGTGACAGGGTGGGCGGGCGAGCAGTACTTC. The V gene is TRBV28, the J gene TRBJ2-7; TRBD1 matches 7 bases. CDR3 size: 18 residues. The J segment lost 6 bases and the V segment lost 3 bases, leaving 20 bases of the junction unmatched. Germline V CDR1 and CDR2: MDHEN, SYDVKM.

This chain joins TRBV7-9 and TRBJ2-7; D is perhaps TRBD1 or TRBD2 (5 bases each). Germline V lookup: CDR1 SEHNR, CDR2 FQNEAQ (reference sequence). The CDR3 sequence is 16 residues long. With 7 bases removed from V and 2 bases from J, the gap between germline ends came to 21 bases. For the CDR3, the DNA is TGTGCCAGCATAGCCACCTGGGGGAACGCCCCCTACGAGCAGTACTTC. Translated, it gives CASIATWGNAPYEQYF.

V and J are TRBV7-2 and TRBJ2-5; tentatively, D is TRBD1 or TRBD2 (6 bases each). The germline CDR1 and CDR2 sequences are SGHTA and FQGNSA. This CDR3 contains 13 residues. Trimming cost V 3 bases and J 5 bases, with 10 bases left between them. CDR3 sequence (DNA): TGTGCCAGCAGCTTCAAAGGGGGGGAGACCCAGTACTTC. It encodes CASSFKGGETQYF.

CDR3 residues: CASSQGYGDTEAFF. As DNA, the CDR3 is TGTGCCAGCAGCCAAGGGTACGGGGACACTGAAGCTTTCTTT. The chain links TRBV14 to TRBJ1-1; D call uncertain. The CDR3 runs to 14 residues. Trimming pared 1 base from V and 3 bases from J, leaving 9 bases between. Germline V lookup: CDR1 SGHDN, CDR2 FVKESK.

The chain joins TRBV6-5 to TRBJ2-7; no clear D gene. The germline gives CDR1 MNHEY, CDR2 SVGAGI. Deletions cut 2 bases from V and 2 bases from J, with 13 bases between. The CDR3 has 15 residues. CDR3 sequence reads: CASSYGDWAAYEQYF. In nucleotides, the CDR3 is TGTGCCAGCAGTTACGGGGATTGGGCTGCCTACGAGCAGTACTTC.

The CDR3 DNA follows: TGTGCCAGCAGCCCTCAGGGAAATCCTTACAATGAGCAGTTCTTC. Translation gives CASSPQGNPYNEQFF. V gene TRBV4-2 combines with J gene TRBJ2-1; maybe TRBD1 (5 bases). CDR1 LGHNA and CDR2 YNFKEQ come from the germline V gene. This CDR3 has 15 amino acids. The V and J ends lost 4 bases and 4 bases respectively, with 14 bases between them.

The chain carries TRBV4-1 and TRBJ2-5; possibly TRBD1 or TRBD2 for D (5 bases each). CDR1 is MGHRA, CDR2 YSYEKL, per germline. CDR3 length: 12 amino acids. V lost 7 bases and J 1 base, leaving 7 bases between the germline ends. CDR3 loop: CASKGSQETQYF. For the CDR3, the DNA is TGCGCCAGCAAGGGGAGCCAAGAGACCCAGTACTTC.

CDR3 residues: CASSEPAKGYEQYF. The CDR3 nucleotides are TGCGCCAGCAGTGAGCCGGCGAAGGGCTACGAGCAGTACTTC. The chain has TRBV10-2 and TRBJ2-7; the D is unclear. With 2 bases removed from V and 3 bases from J, the gap between germline ends came to 11 bases. CDR1 and CDR2 (germline): WSHSY, SAAADI. The CDR3 is 14 residues long.

The chain links TRBV5-1 to TRBJ1-1; a weak D match, TRBD1 (6 bases). Germline V gene lookup returns CDR1 SGHRS and CDR2 YFSETQ. V was clipped by 2 bases and J by 7 bases, with 12 bases between them. The CDR3 has 13 amino acids. The CDR3 bases are TGCGCCAGCAGCTTCGCACAGGGTAATGAAGCTTTCTTT. Residues: CASSFAQGNEAFF.

The chain links TRBV27 to TRBJ2-1, with D tentatively TRBD2 (5 bases). Germline V lookup: CDR1 MNHEY, CDR2 SMNVEV (reference sequence). V was clipped by 4 bases and J by 1 base, with 14 bases between them. The length of the CDR3 is 16 residues. CDR3 coding DNA: TGTGCCAGCAGTTCGTGGCCCGGAGGTTCCTACAATGAGCAGTTCTTC. It yields the protein CASSSWPGGSYNEQFF.

The gene calls are TRBV5-6 and TRBJ2-1; D is ambiguous. CDR1 is SGHDT and CDR2 is YYEEEE in the germline V gene. The CDR3 length is 11 residues. The V gene lost 1 base and the J gene lost 10 bases, with 6 bases spanning the gap. CDR3 DNA sequence: TGTGCCAGCAGCTTGAAGAGGGAGCAGTTCTTC. As protein: CASSLKREQFF.

The rearrangement uses TRBV21-1 and TRBJ2-7; the DNA was not used to check the table's D call, TRBD2. TRBV21-1 is tagged as a pseudogene. The CDR3 sequence is 15 residues long. CDR3 protein: CASSASSGSAGEQYF. CDR3 bases: TGTGCCAGCAGCGCATCTAGCGGGAGTGCAGGCGAGCAGTACTTC.

V and J are TRBV27 and TRBJ2-2; D may be TRBD1 (8 bases). This CDR3 spans 15 amino acids. Germline V CDR1 and CDR2: MNHEY, SMNVEV (reference sequence). The germline V and J ends were trimmed by 6 bases and 6 bases, with 17 bases remaining between them. The CDR3 region has the DNA TGTGCCAGCAGCTCACATACAGGGGGGGCCGGGGAGCTGTTTTTT. Amino acids: CASSSHTGGAGELFF.

The chain links TRBV27 to TRBJ2-7; 8 nucleotides match TRBD1. This CDR3 has 15 residues. The V gene's germline CDR1 is MNHEY and CDR2 SMNVEV (reference sequence). V dropped 0 bases and J dropped 6; count of bases not matched to a gene: 7. This CDR3 reads CASSLSRTGWFEQYF. CDR3 DNA: TGTGCCAGCAGTTTATCGCGGACAGGGTGGTTCGAGCAGTACTTC.

The table lists this clone with a count of one. The chain combines TRBV5-1 with TRBJ2-1; 8 nucleotides agree with TRBD1. Per germline, CDR1 SGHRS and CDR2 YFSETQ. This CDR3 contains 14 residues. The J segment lost 6 bases and the V segment lost 0 bases, leaving 2 bases of the junction unmatched. This chain's CDR3 is CASSLGTGLNEQFF. CDR3 in DNA: TGCGCCAGCAGCTTGGGGACAGGGCTCAATGAGCAGTTCTTC. Combining the CDR3 with reference TRBV5-1 and TRBJ2-1 gives the whole variable domain KAGVTQTPRYLIKTRGQQVTLSCSPISGHRSVSWYQQTPGQGLQFLFEYFSETQRNKGNFPGRFSGRQFSNSRSEMNVSTLELGDSALYLCASSLGTGLNEQFFGPGTRLTVL.

The CDR3 nucleotides are TGTGCCAGCAGTGATGGACCCTGGAACACTGAAGCTTTCTTT. Protein sequence: CASSDGPWNTEAFF. This chain uses TRBV6-1 with TRBJ1-1, with D hard to call. V was clipped by 3 bases and J by 1 base, with 9 bases between them. The CDR3 contains 14 residues. Germline-derived CDR1 and CDR2 are MNHNS and SASEGT.

The chain employs TRBV7-9 and TRBJ2-7, with unresolved D. Germline V gene sequence: CDR1 SEHNR, CDR2 FQNEAQ (reference sequence). Trimming removed 5 bases from V and 2 bases from J, with 10 bases in between. CDR3 length: 13 amino acids. CDR3 bases: TGTGCCAGCAGCCCACCTAGGGCCTACGAGCAGTACTTC. Protein product: CASSPPRAYEQYF.

The chain employs TRBV6-5 and TRBJ2-6; D is unclear. CDR1 and CDR2 (germline): MNHEY, SVGAGI. The ends were cut back, 2 bases at V and 0 bases at J, with 5 bases in the middle. CDR3 length equals 15 residues. This chain's CDR3 is CASSYELSGANVLTF. In DNA, the CDR3 is TGTGCCAGCAGTTACGAGCTCTCTGGGGCCAACGTCCTGACTTTC.

CDR3 in DNA: TGTGCCAGCAGCTTGGGGAGTACTGAAGCTTTCTTT. Residues: CASSLGSTEAFF. The V and J genes are TRBV7-2 and TRBJ1-1; the D is unclear. From germline, CDR1 is SGHTA and CDR2 FQGNSA. The CDR3 extends over 12 amino acids. V lost 3 bases, J lost 5 bases, and 7 bases lay in between. Using reference TRBV7-2 and TRBJ1-1 for the parts outside the CDR3, the full variable domain is GAGVSQSPSNKVTEKGKDVELRCDPISGHTALYWYRQSLGQGLEFLIYFQGNSAPDKSGLPSDRFSAERTGGSVSTLTIQRTQQEDSAVYLCASSLGSTEAFFGQGTRLTVV.

V usage is TRBV11-2 and J usage is TRBJ2-7, with TRBD1 as a possible D gene (6 bases). CDR3 length equals 14 residues. The V and J ends lost 5 bases and 2 bases respectively, with 13 bases between them. Per the germline V gene, CDR1 is SGHAT and CDR2 is FQNNGV. The CDR3 spells CASSLHRAPYEQYF. For the CDR3, the DNA is TGTGCCAGCAGCCTACACAGGGCCCCCTACGAGCAGTACTTC.

The rearrangement joins TRBV5-6 to TRBJ1-4, with TRBD1 matching 7 bases. Germline CDR1 SGHDT, CDR2 YYEEEE. J was trimmed by 11 bases and V by 4 bases; bases with no gene match: 8. There are 13 residues in the CDR3. CDR3 in DNA: TGTGCCAGCAGCGATGGGACAGCCCCTAAACTGTTTTTT. Encoded protein: CASSDGTAPKLFF.

The rearrangement joins TRBV28 to TRBJ2-7; no firm D call. Germline CDR1 and CDR2: MDHEN and SYDVKM. This CDR3 comprises 12 residues. Trimming removed 8 bases from V and 3 bases from J, with 11 bases in between. The CDR3 region has the DNA TGTGCCAGCGGTGGATCCCTCTACGAGCAGTACTTC. Translation gives CASGGSLYEQYF.